The source of this TCR beta chain is a study of Ad26.COV2.S vaccination and SARS-CoV-2 variants. Looking at the study overall: Enrollment placed the donor in the COV1001 Ad26.COV2.S trial arm. Whole-study results and caveats: From the TCR breadth and depth analyses, total T cell responses may have been underestimated.

This sample's treatment: 15 to 20 received Ad26.COV2.S at low or high dose, single or two shots; 5 received placebo; per-sample allocation not given. The study sampled participants on day 63 after the first vaccine or placebo injection. Clones were sequenced by immunoSEQ multiplex PCR, and TCRdb holds only the in-frame ones, with some missing. In the table there are approximately 300,000 clones, around four fifths of which are singletons. Details on this clone: Antigen unknown.

This CDR3 comprises 13 residues. The V gene lost 10 bases and the J gene lost 2 bases, with 13 bases spanning the gap. The V gene's germline CDR1 is SEHNR and CDR2 FQNEAQ (reference sequence). This sequence joins TRBV7-9 and TRBJ2-3; the D call may be TRBD1 or TRBD2 (6 bases each). Sequences were derived from peripheral blood, sampled in a trial of Ad26.COV2.S vaccine versus placebo. This TCR was recovered from a person aged 18 to 59 who received the Ad26.COV2.S COVID-19 vaccine or a placebo. DNA for the CDR3: TGTGCCAACAGGGAGGCCCTCACAGATACGCAGTATTTT. As protein: CANREALTDTQYF.